A single sample is the source of the 26 T cell receptor beta chains below, sequenced in a study of blood T cell repertoires in COVID-19. Sequencing used immunoSEQ multiplex PCR; TCRdb keeps in-frame clones, though not all of them. Counted here are around 190,000 clones, about 80% occurring once; the ten biggest clones make up more than 6.5%. The specimen was peripheral blood. Every receptor here comes from a woman in her forties or fifties with active or convalescent COVID-19.

The chain joins TRBV19 to TRBJ1-1; 7 bases are shared with TRBD1. CDR1 is LNHDA, CDR2 SQIVND, per germline (reference sequence). J gave up 0 bases and V 5 bases, and 9 bases lay outside the gene matches. This CDR3 contains 16 residues. The CDR3 is CASSPKNRGVNTEAFF. CDR3 sequence (DNA): TGTGCCAGTAGTCCCAAAAACAGGGGAGTGAACACTGAAGCTTTCTTT.

In DNA form, the CDR3 reads TGTGCCAGCAGCCCAGTCGCCCCACTAGGTTACAATGAGCAGTTCTTC. Protein sequence: CASSPVAPLGYNEQFF. The gene calls are TRBV14 and TRBJ2-1; D might be TRBD2 (5 bases). Germline loops: CDR1 SGHDN, CDR2 FVKESK. The CDR3 spans 16 residues. V lost 4 bases and J lost 4, with 17 bases in between.

This clone was counted ten times or more. The chain uses TRBV27 and TRBJ1-1, with 10 bases aligning to TRBD1. Per the germline V gene, CDR1 is MNHEY and CDR2 is SMNVEV (reference sequence). The CDR3 is made up of 13 amino acids. The V segment lost 5 bases and the J segment 7 bases; nucleotides outside the gene matches: 4. The chain's CDR3 is CASSARTGGEAFF. CDR3 DNA: TGTGCCAGCAGTGCCAGGACAGGGGGTGAAGCTTTCTTT.

This chain joins TRBV7-2 and TRBJ1-5; D unresolved. V was trimmed by 2 bases and J by 4 bases, leaving 6 bases between them. Germline V gene sequence: CDR1 SGHTA, CDR2 FQGNSA. The CDR3 has 13 residues. The CDR3 nucleotides read TGTGCCAGCAGCTTACAGCGGAATCAGCCCCAGCATTTT. Translation: CASSLQRNQPQHF. Variable domain in full (rest from reference TRBV7-2 and TRBJ1-5): GAGVSQSPSNKVTEKGKDVELRCDPISGHTALYWYRQSLGQGLEFLIYFQGNSAPDKSGLPSDRFSAERTGGSVSTLTIQRTQQEDSAVYLCASSLQRNQPQHFGDGTRLSIL.

The chain carries TRBV7-3 and TRBJ1-2; maybe TRBD1 (6 bases). The V end lost 3 bases, the J end lost 2 bases, and 25 bases lay between the germline ends. Per germline, CDR1 SGHTA and CDR2 FQGTGA. This CDR3 is 19 amino acids long. CDR3 amino acids: CASSLYPPVEGHVNYGYTF. In nucleotides, the CDR3 is TGTGCCAGCAGCTTGTATCCCCCCGTAGAGGGACACGTGAACTATGGCTACACCTTC.

This rearrangement joins TRBV2 to TRBJ1-1; D is perhaps TRBD1 (6 bases). Germline assignment: CDR1 SNHLY and CDR2 FYNNEI. CDR3 length: 14 amino acids. V lost 4 bases and J lost 5, with 14 bases in between. The CDR3 nucleotides are TGTGCCAGCAGTGCAGGGGCGGGGGGGACTGAAGCTTTCTTT. It yields the protein CASSAGAGGTEAFF.

This clone was counted once. The chain recombines TRBV7-8 with TRBJ1-1; no definite D call. V lost 4 bases and J 2 bases, leaving 8 bases between the germline ends. The CDR3 spans 13 residues. Germline V gene data show CDR1 as SGHVS and CDR2 as FQNEAQ. CDR3 region: CASSSRVNTEAFF. For the CDR3, the DNA is TGTGCCAGCAGCTCCCGGGTAAACACTGAAGCTTTCTTT.

V gene TRBV7-9 combines with J gene TRBJ2-7; 10 positions match TRBD1. Germline trimming cut 4 bases from V and 4 bases from J; bases unmatched to any gene: 7. The CDR3 consists of 15 residues. Germline values: CDR1 SEHNR, CDR2 FQNEAQ (reference sequence). CDR3 sequence (DNA): TGTGCCAGCAGCTATGCGGGGGACAGGGGTTACGAGCAGTACTTC. Encoded protein: CASSYAGDRGYEQYF.

The chain carries TRBV2 and TRBJ2-3, with 7 bases fitting TRBD2. Per the germline V gene, CDR1 is SNHLY and CDR2 is FYNNEI. This CDR3 is built from 15 residues. With V trimmed by 5 bases and J by 5 bases, 10 bases remained unmatched. Here the CDR3 DNA reads TGTGCCAGCAGTTTTAGCGGGCCGCTTGGAGATACGCAGTATTTT. Translated: CASSFSGPLGDTQYF.

This chain uses TRBV27 with TRBJ1-6, with D possibly TRBD1 on 6 matching bases. Germline V gives CDR1 MNHEY, CDR2 SMNVEV (reference sequence). The ends were cut back, 4 bases at V and 5 bases at J, with 9 bases in the middle. The CDR3 is 14 amino acids. As DNA, the CDR3 is TGTGCCAGCAGTTCTCGGACAGATAATTCACCCCTCCACTTT. The encoded protein is CASSSRTDNSPLHF.

V and J are TRBV19 and TRBJ2-6; a weak D match, TRBD2 (5 bases). The germline V and J ends were trimmed by 5 bases and 0 bases, with 11 bases remaining between them. Looked up from germline, CDR1 is LNHDA and CDR2 is SQIVND (reference sequence). CDR3 size: 16 residues. CDR3 DNA sequence: TGTGCCAGTAGTTCCAGACGGGACTCTGGGGCCAACGTCCTGACTTTC. Protein product: CASSSRRDSGANVLTF.

The V call is TRBV27, the J call TRBJ2-2; unclear D gene. The V and J ends lost 3 bases and 4 bases respectively, with 9 bases between them. The CDR3 is 14 residues long. Germline assignment: CDR1 MNHEY and CDR2 SMNVEV (reference sequence). The CDR3: CASSFGAVTGELFF. The DNA for the CDR3 is TGTGCCAGCAGTTTCGGTGCGGTCACCGGGGAGCTGTTTTTT.

This chain joins TRBV28 and TRBJ2-1, with D possibly being TRBD1 (5 bases). Trimming took 4 bases from V and 0 from J, leaving 16 bases between them. The CDR3 sequence is 17 residues long. Germline loops: CDR1 MDHEN, CDR2 SYDVKM. CDR3 protein: CASSSRFRATSYNEQFF. In nucleotides, the CDR3 is TGTGCCAGCAGTTCCCGATTCAGGGCCACCTCCTACAATGAGCAGTTCTTC.

The chain uses TRBV6-5 and TRBJ2-5; tentative D call: TRBD1 (6 bases). CDR1 is MNHEY and CDR2 is SVGAGI in the germline V gene. The CDR3 is made up of 15 amino acids. The ends were cut back, 9 bases at V and 3 bases at J, with 20 bases in the middle. The CDR3 region is CASLPTGRSKETQYF. In DNA, the CDR3 is TGTGCCAGTCTTCCGACAGGTCGGAGCAAAGAGACCCAGTACTTC.

The chain links TRBV21-1 to TRBJ1-2. TRBV21-1 is a recognized pseudogene. The CDR3 runs to 13 residues. For the CDR3, the DNA is TGTGCCAGCAGCACAAGGCGGAGCTATGGCTACACCTTC. Its translation: CASSTRRSYGYTF.

V and J are TRBV7-3 and TRBJ1-1; possibly TRBD1 for D (5 bases). There are 16 residues in the CDR3. V lost 4 bases to trimming and J lost 0 bases, with 15 bases between them. In germline, CDR1 is SGHTA, CDR2 FQGTGA. The DNA for the CDR3 is TGTGCCAGCAGCTCCACACGGACAATTATGAACACTGAAGCTTTCTTT. Residues: CASSSTRTIMNTEAFF.

This clone was seen a few times. The gene calls are TRBV2 and TRBJ1-6, with TRBD1 matching 8 bases. V lost 4 bases, J lost 7 bases, and 9 bases stayed unmatched. CDR1 is SNHLY and CDR2 is FYNNEI in the germline V gene. CDR3 length: 16 amino acids. CDR3 in DNA: TGTGCCAGCAGTGTTTCTCGACAGGGGAAAAATTCACCCCTCCACTTT. As protein: CASSVSRQGKNSPLHF.

This clone has just one count. This chain joins TRBV3-1 (or the pseudogene TRBV3-2) and TRBJ2-2; D perhaps matches TRBD1 (6 bases). Germline V lookup: CDR1 LGHDT, CDR2 YNNKEL (reference sequence). V was pared by 1 base and J by 6 bases, with 24 bases between. The CDR3 consists of 19 residues. In DNA, the CDR3 is TGTGCCAGCAGCCAAGTTGGGCAGGGGCCCCTCCGTTTGTCCGGGGAGCTGTTTTTT. Its protein is CASSQVGQGPLRLSGELFF.

This clone has a single count. The chain couples TRBV13 to TRBJ2-7, with a possible D match to TRBD1 (5 bases). This CDR3 region has 11 residues. From germline, CDR1 is PRHDT and CDR2 FYEKMQ (reference sequence). V lost 0 bases to trimming and J lost 12 bases, with 9 bases between them. As DNA, the CDR3 is TGTGCCAGCAGCTTAGGCCCAGGGCTGTACTTC. As protein: CASSLGPGLYF.

The V call is TRBV6-6, the J call TRBJ1-5, with a weak D call TRBD1 (6 bases). Germline V gene sequence: CDR1 MNHNY, CDR2 SVGAGI (reference sequence). V dropped 7 bases and J dropped 4 bases, with 11 bases sitting between them. This CDR3 has 13 residues. DNA for the CDR3: TGTGCCAGCACCTTGCAGGGGAATCAGCCCCAGCATTTT. Protein product: CASTLQGNQPQHF.

The chain carries TRBV5-8 and TRBJ2-1; TRBD1 matches 10 bases. Unmatched junction bases numbered 10, after V lost 4 bases and J lost 15 bases. The CDR3 is 13 residues long. Germline loops: CDR1 SGHTS, CDR2 YDEGEE. CDR3 sequence: CASSISWTGGLFF. In DNA form, the CDR3 reads TGTGCCAGCAGCATCTCCTGGACAGGGGGGCTGTTCTTC.

The genes are TRBV7-9 and TRBJ1-4; 10 nucleotides agree with TRBD1. CDR3 length: 15 amino acids. CDR1 and CDR2 from the germline V gene are SEHNR and FQNEAQ (reference sequence). Unmatched junction bases numbered 8, after V lost 5 bases and J lost 8 bases. This CDR3 reads CASSRIDRGREKLFF. Here the CDR3 DNA reads TGTGCCAGCAGCAGAATCGACAGGGGGCGCGAAAAACTGTTTTTT. The whole variable domain, filled in from reference TRBV7-9 and TRBJ1-4, reads DTGVSQNPRHKITKRGQNVTFRCDPISEHNRLYWYRQTLGQGPEFLTYFQNEAQLEKSRLLSDRFSAERPKGSFSTLEIQRTEQGDSAMYLCASSRIDRGREKLFFGSGTQLSVL.

The chain links TRBV7-9 to TRBJ2-2; D gene unclear. V shed 5 bases and J shed 8 bases, with 9 bases lying between them. Looked up from germline, CDR1 is SEHNR and CDR2 is FQNEAQ (reference sequence). The CDR3 runs 12 residues. CDR3 nucleotides: TGTGCCAGCAGCCAGACTGAAGGGGAGCTGTTTTTT. Residues: CASSQTEGELFF.

The chain is built from TRBV6-5 and TRBJ1-3; D remains ambiguous. This CDR3 region has 13 residues. V lost 6 bases and J 7 bases, leaving 13 bases between the germline ends. CDR1 MNHEY and CDR2 SVGAGI come from the germline V gene. CDR3 nucleotide sequence: TGTGCCAGCAGGACGACCACGGGGAACACCATATATTTT. This translates into CASRTTTGNTIYF.

This clone was picked up many times. The J gene is TRBJ2-1, the V gene TRBV9; a weak D match, TRBD2 (6 bases). CDR1 and CDR2 (germline): SGDLS, YYNGEE. Trimming cost V 4 bases and J 9 bases, with 8 bases left between them. This CDR3 is 11 amino acids long. The CDR3 loop reads CASSPGGEQFF. CDR3 in DNA: TGTGCCAGCAGCCCCGGGGGTGAGCAGTTCTTC.

This rearrangement joins TRBV2 to TRBJ1-2, with unresolved D. V was clipped by 0 bases and J by 3 bases, with 5 bases between them. The CDR3 sequence is 13 residues long. Germline lookup yields CDR1 SNHLY and CDR2 FYNNEI. Here the CDR3 DNA reads TGTGCCAGCAGTGAAGCAGCTTACTATGGCTACACCTTC. Translated, it gives CASSEAAYYGYTF.